One and the same sample provided the 23 T cell receptor beta chains below, sequenced in a study of T cell responses to AZD1222 COVID-19 vaccine. Some clones are missing from TCRdb's copy, which holds only in-frame ones; the method was immunoSEQ multiplex PCR. The sample contains 150,000 to 200,000 clones, almost 95% of which appear only once. Sequenced here: peripheral blood, sampled on day 0 of AZD1222 vaccination. These receptor sequences come from an adult in good health.

The gene calls are TRBV18 and TRBJ2-1; D unclear. This CDR3 has 16 amino acids. The V gene lost 3 bases and the J gene lost 5 bases, with 17 bases spanning the gap. The V gene's germline CDR1 is KGHSH and CDR2 LQKENI. The CDR3 nucleotides read TGTGCCAGCTCACCCCCGTCCCAGTTCGTCAACAATGAGCAGTTCTTC. It specifies CASSPPSQFVNNEQFF. Drawing the rest from reference TRBV18 and TRBJ2-1, the complete variable domain is NAGVMQNPRHLVRRRGQEARLRCSPMKGHSHVYWYRQLPEEGLKFMVYLQKENIIDESGMPKERFSAEFPKEGPSILRIQQVVRGDSAAYFCASSPPSQFVNNEQFFGPGTRLTVL.

The chain combines TRBV7-3 with TRBJ1-1; D gene ambiguous. The CDR3 has 13 residues. Germline lookup yields CDR1 SGHTA and CDR2 FQGTGA. V lost 3 bases, J lost 1 base, and 6 bases lay in between. The CDR3 reads CASSFSENTEAFF. The CDR3, as DNA: TGTGCCAGCAGCTTCTCAGAGAACACTGAAGCTTTCTTT.

The chain carries TRBV6-1 and TRBJ1-1; no clear D gene. The germline gives CDR1 MNHNS, CDR2 SASEGT. The CDR3 has 12 residues. V lost 1 base and J 8 bases, leaving 8 bases between the germline ends. The CDR3 loop reads CASSEGVREAFF. CDR3 nucleotides: TGTGCCAGCAGTGAAGGGGTCCGCGAAGCTTTCTTT.

The chain employs TRBV7-9 and TRBJ1-5; D may be TRBD1 (5 bases). Between the trimmed V and J ends, which lost 3 bases and 3 bases, there was a span of 9 bases. Looked up from germline, CDR1 is SEHNR and CDR2 is FQNEAQ (reference sequence). The CDR3 covers 14 residues. CDR3 DNA sequence: TGTGCCAGCAGCTTTGCAGGGAACAATCAGCCCCAGCATTTT. Translation gives CASSFAGNNQPQHF.

The chain uses TRBV2 and TRBJ1-1; 8 bases align to TRBD1. J lost 2 bases, V lost 5 bases, and 4 bases had no gene match. The CDR3 loop spans 14 amino acids. Germline V gene data show CDR1 as SNHLY and CDR2 as FYNNEI. The CDR3 spells CASSLQGANTEAFF. The CDR3 DNA follows: TGTGCCAGCAGTCTTCAGGGGGCTAACACTGAAGCTTTCTTT.

This chain connects TRBV5-1 to TRBJ2-2, with D hard to call. Germline CDR1 and CDR2: SGHRS and YFSETQ. The V and J ends lost 5 bases and 0 bases respectively, with 14 bases between them. This CDR3 contains 16 residues. This chain's CDR3 is CASRLIAQSNTGELFF. CDR3 coding DNA: TGCGCCAGCAGACTAATAGCCCAATCGAACACCGGGGAGCTGTTTTTT.

This chain connects TRBV14 to TRBJ1-1; unclear D gene. The V end lost 2 bases, the J end lost 4 bases, and 17 bases lay between the germline ends. The germline V gene has CDR1 SGHDN and CDR2 FVKESK. CDR3 size: 16 residues. CDR3 loop: CASSQHSTGLGTEAFF. CDR3 nucleotides: TGTGCCAGCAGCCAACACTCAACCGGGTTGGGCACTGAAGCTTTCTTT.

This sequence joins TRBV5-8 and TRBJ1-5; D remains ambiguous. Germline loops: CDR1 SGHTS, CDR2 YDEGEE. CDR3 length equals 17 residues. V lost 4 bases to trimming and J lost 1 base, with 18 bases between them. The CDR3 here is CASSHVRIYSSNQPQHF. CDR3 nucleotides: TGTGCCAGCAGCCACGTAAGGATTTATTCGAGCAATCAGCCCCAGCATTTT.

This sequence joins TRBV3-1 (or the pseudogene TRBV3-2) and TRBJ1-6; D is undetermined. This CDR3 region has 13 residues. Germline V gives CDR1 LGHDT, CDR2 YNNKEL (reference sequence). The V end was cut by 2 bases, the J end by 8 bases, with 7 bases between. DNA for the CDR3: TGTGCCAGCAGCCAATCTGAGGATTCACCCCTCCACTTT. As protein: CASSQSEDSPLHF.

V is TRBV6-5 and J is TRBJ1-6; D is perhaps TRBD1 (5 bases). V was pared by 6 bases and J by 6 bases, with 15 bases between. This CDR3 comprises 15 residues. The germline CDR1 and CDR2 sequences are MNHEY and SVGAGI. CDR3 coding DNA: TGTGCCAGCAGCCGCGACAGCCACCCTAATTCACCCCTCCACTTT. Translating gives CASSRDSHPNSPLHF.

V gene TRBV3-1 (or the pseudogene TRBV3-2) combines with J gene TRBJ1-2; D might be TRBD1 (5 bases). Germline-derived CDR1 and CDR2 are LGHDT and YNNKEL (reference sequence). This CDR3 has 16 residues. The V gene lost 0 bases and the J gene lost 2 bases, with 13 bases spanning the gap. In nucleotides, the CDR3 is TGTGCCAGCAGCCAAGAGGGAAGAGGGGCCAACTATGGCTACACCTTC. This sequence encodes CASSQEGRGANYGYTF.

The rearrangement joins TRBV7-3 to TRBJ2-7, with 8 bases matching TRBD1. This CDR3 is built from 14 residues. Germline V CDR1 and CDR2: SGHTA, FQGTGA. V was pared by 2 bases and J by 4 bases, with 4 bases of the junction left unmatched. The CDR3 loop is CASSLGDRGYEQYF. CDR3 coding DNA: TGTGCCAGCAGCTTAGGCGACAGGGGTTACGAGCAGTACTTC.

The CDR3 coding sequence is TGTGCCAGCAGCCCTCGACTAGCGGGGATTCGAACCGGGGAGCTGTTTTTT. It codes for CASSPRLAGIRTGELFF. V gene TRBV7-9 combines with J gene TRBJ2-2; 11 bases agree with TRBD2. Germline V gene data show CDR1 as SEHNR and CDR2 as FQNEAQ (reference sequence). Unmatched junction bases numbered 10, after V lost 5 bases and J lost 5 bases. The CDR3 extends over 17 amino acids.

This chain connects TRBV6-5 to TRBJ2-7, with 7 positions matching TRBD1. V lost 7 bases, J lost 6 bases, and 9 bases stayed unmatched. The CDR3 covers 13 residues. Germline CDR1 reads MNHEY; CDR2 reads SVGAGI. The CDR3 reads CASILRGIGEQYF. The DNA of the CDR3 is TGTGCCAGCATACTCAGGGGGATAGGCGAGCAGTACTTC.

The J gene is TRBJ1-6, the V gene TRBV7-9; possible D gene TRBD1, 5 bases. The germline gives CDR1 SEHNR, CDR2 FQNEAQ (reference sequence). The CDR3 totals 14 residues. V lost 0 bases and J 5 bases, leaving 5 bases between the germline ends. The CDR3 spells CASSLAQDNSPLHF. DNA of the CDR3: TGTGCCAGCAGCTTAGCACAGGATAATTCACCCCTCCACTTT.

This clone was seen more than once but under ten times. The rearrangement links TRBV24-1 to TRBJ1-2; no firm D call. V was cut by 3 bases and J by 5 bases, with 9 bases left in between. Looked up from germline, CDR1 is KGHDR and CDR2 is SFDVKD. The CDR3 runs 13 residues. CDR3 DNA sequence: TGTGCCACCAGTGATGGTGACACTTATGGCTACACCTTC. Residues: CATSDGDTYGYTF.

In its sample, this clone was seen once. The chain is built from TRBV27 and TRBJ1-1, with 7 bases identical to TRBD1. With 7 bases clipped from V and 5 bases from J, the junction kept 16 bases outside the gene matches. The CDR3 length is 16 residues. CDR1 and CDR2 (germline): MNHEY, SMNVEV (reference sequence). The CDR3 loop is CASTRDRAKGGTEAFF. CDR3 sequence (DNA): TGTGCCAGCACCCGGGACAGAGCGAAAGGAGGAACTGAAGCTTTCTTT.

The V and J genes are TRBV9 and TRBJ2-7; TRBD1 is a possible D gene (6 bases). V dropped 0 bases and J dropped 0 bases, with 10 bases sitting between them. Germline V gene data show CDR1 as SGDLS and CDR2 as YYNGEE. The CDR3 totals 15 residues. The CDR3: CASSVGWDNSYEQYF. CDR3 DNA sequence: TGTGCCAGCAGCGTAGGCTGGGACAACTCCTACGAGCAGTACTTC.

The CDR3 bases are TGTGCCAGCAGCGATCTAGCGGGGGGCTACTACGAGCAGTACTTC. It specifies CASSDLAGGYYEQYF. This chain links TRBV7-2 with TRBJ2-7, with TRBD2 identical over 11 bases. The CDR3 is made up of 15 amino acids. Germline V gene lookup returns CDR1 SGHTA and CDR2 FQGNSA. Unmatched junction bases numbered 6, after V lost 5 bases and J lost 3 bases.

The chain has TRBV11-1 and TRBJ1-6; no definite D call. Trimming removed 3 bases from V and 6 bases from J, with 3 bases in between. CDR3 size: 12 residues. The germline CDR1 and CDR2 sequences are SGHAT and FQDESV (reference sequence). This chain's CDR3 is CASSLLNSPLHF. As DNA, the CDR3 is TGTGCCAGCAGCTTGCTTAATTCACCCCTCCACTTT.

The chain is built from TRBV25-1 and TRBJ2-1; 8 nucleotides match TRBD1. Germline values: CDR1 MGHDK, CDR2 SYGVNS. V lost 1 base and J lost 9; bases outside the gene matches: 11. The CDR3 consists of 16 residues. The CDR3 nucleotides read TGTGCCAGCAGTGAATCGGGCAGGGGGCGGATCAGTGAGCAGTTCTTC. Protein product: CASSESGRGRISEQFF.

A note on this clone: A junction end diverges from the germline sequence, so it may reflect a read error. This sequence joins TRBV3-1 (or the pseudogene TRBV3-2) and TRBJ2-7; no reliable D call. This CDR3 contains 12 residues. Germline V gene lookup returns CDR1 LGHDT and CDR2 YNNKEL (reference sequence). This CDR3 reads CASGQGDYEQYF. The CDR3, as DNA: TGTGCCAGCGGCCAAGGTGACTACGAGCAGTACTTC.

The chain joins TRBV29-1 to TRBJ2-3, with D tentatively TRBD2 (6 bases). V was trimmed by 1 base and J by 2 bases, leaving 16 bases between them. CDR1 is SQVTM, CDR2 ANQGSEA, per germline. The CDR3 is 16 amino acids. Written as DNA, the CDR3 is TGCAGCGTTGAAGGTGGTACTAGCCCAAACACAGATACGCAGTATTTT. Protein: CSVEGGTSPNTDTQYF.